These 10 T cell receptor beta chains were sequenced from one sample in a study of breast tumors, draining lymph nodes, adjacent tissues (dated by TCRdb to the mid-2010s). Libraries were prepared through multiplex PCR. The sequencing machine was an Illumina HiSeq 2000. TCRdb ran its own pipeline on the public reads, namely fastp trimming at Q25 and MiXCR clone calling, and kept in-frame beta chains. Identical CDR3 proteins give one entry, which carries the most common genes and DNA. The sample has around 140,000 distinct CDR3 sequences on record, approximately 29% of them singletons. Of the sample, roughly 2.2% falls within the top ten clones. Lymph node samples came from the axillary draining lymph nodes of breast cancer patients. The sequencing sample was made of axillary lymph node tissue. Source of these receptors: a female donor with breast cancer. Some clones in this sample may be carry-over from other donors' samples.

There are many counts of this clonotype. This chain joins TRBV29-1 and TRBJ1-5; perhaps TRBD1 as D (5 bases). The CDR3 loop spans 13 amino acids. Germline CDR1 SQVTM, CDR2 ANQGSEA. V lost 5 bases and J lost 4, with 12 bases in between. DNA of the CDR3: TGCAGCGTTCTGTCGGGGCTTAATCAGCCCCAGCATTTT. Amino acid sequence: CSVLSGLNQPQHF. Full variable domain (missing parts from reference TRBV29-1 and TRBJ1-5): SAVISQKPSRDICQRGTSLTIQCQVDSQVTMMFWYRQQPGQSLTLIATANQGSEATYESGFVIDKFPISRPNLTFSTLTVSNMSPEDSSIYLCSVLSGLNQPQHFGDGTRLSIL.

Remarks on this clonotype: One end of the junction does not line up with germline, which may come from a read error. The V and J genes are TRBV7-2 and TRBJ2-1, with 8 nucleotides matching TRBD2. CDR3 length equals 15 residues. Germline CDR1 is SGHTA and CDR2 is FQGNSA. CDR3: CASGSGGGSGNEQLF. CDR3 in DNA: TGTGCCAGCGGCTCGGGGGGGGGTTCAGGCAATGAGCAGCTCTTC. Full variable domain (outside the CDR3, taken from reference TRBV7-2 and TRBJ2-1): GAGVSQSPSNKVTEKGKDVELRCDPISGHTALYWYRQSLGQGLEFLIYFQGNSAPDKSGLPSDRFSAERTGGSVSTLTIQRTQQEDSAVYLCASGSGGGSGNEQLFGPGTRLTVL.

This clonotype has at least ten counts. The CDR3 reads CASRPAQGLYEQYV. DNA for the CDR3: TGTGCCAGCAGGCCGGCTCAGGGCCTCTACGAGCAGTACGTC. This sequence joins TRBV6-1 and TRBJ2-7, with D perhaps TRBD1 (5 bases). Germline loops: CDR1 MNHNS, CDR2 SASEGT. V lost 6 bases, J lost 3 bases, and 15 bases lay in between. The CDR3 runs 14 residues.

This clonotype was counted a few times. J is TRBJ1-2 and V is TRBV6-5; D gene ambiguous. Germline CDR1 MNHEY, CDR2 SVGAGI. CDR3 length: 17 amino acids. V lost 5 bases to trimming and J lost 4 bases, with 23 bases between them. CDR3 region: CASSHGRASGGGYGYTF. The CDR3 DNA follows: TGTGCCAGCAGTCACGGTCGGGCCTCGGGAGGAGGCTATGGCTACACCTTC.

The chain carries TRBV3-1 and TRBJ2-4; D is ambiguous. The V gene's germline CDR1 is LGHDT and CDR2 YNNKEL (reference sequence). The CDR3 sequence is 12 residues long. Trimming stripped 1 base from V and 8 bases from J, with 6 bases between. As DNA, the CDR3 is TGTGCCAGCAGCCAAGCCCGGGACATTCAGTACTTC. As protein: CASSQARDIQYF. The variable domain in full, with the rest retrieved from reference TRBV3-1 and TRBJ2-4, is DTAVSQTPKYLVTQMGNDKSIKCEQNLGHDTMYWYKQDSKKFLKIMFSYNNKELIINETVPNRFSPKSPDKAHLNLHINSLELGDSAVYFCASSQARDIQYFGAGTRLSVL.

This clonotype was counted once. It may be a read error: a sequence one base away is much more abundant. The chain carries TRBV20-1 and TRBJ2-4, with D unresolved. The ends were cut back, 1 base at V and 3 bases at J, with 7 bases in the middle. The CDR3 has 13 residues. The germline V gene encodes CDR1 DFQATT and CDR2 SNEGSKA (reference sequence). CDR3 sequence reads: CSARGPDKNIQYF. CDR3 DNA: TGCAGTGCTAGAGGTCCCGACAAAAACATTCAGTACTTC.

This sequence joins TRBV9 and TRBJ1-2, with TRBD1 identical over 9 bases. Germline V gives CDR1 SGDLS, CDR2 YYNGEE. V gave up 0 bases and J gave up 3 bases; unmatched junction bases: 6. This CDR3 has 16 residues. CDR3: CASSVAGTGKDYGYTF. The CDR3 DNA is TGTGCCAGCAGCGTAGCCGGGACAGGGAAGGACTATGGCTACACCTTC.

This clonotype came up many times. V and J are TRBV7-3 and TRBJ2-1, with 11 positions matching TRBD1. Germline V gene lookup returns CDR1 SGHTA and CDR2 FQGTGA. J gave up 2 bases and V 6 bases, and 3 bases lay outside the gene matches. CDR3 length: 15 amino acids. DNA for the CDR3: TGTGCCAGCAGTTGGACAGGGGGCACCTACAATGAGCAGTTCTTC. Translation gives CASSWTGGTYNEQFF.

This chain connects TRBV29-1 to TRBJ2-5; 9 nucleotides line up with TRBD1. The J segment lost 5 bases and the V segment lost 1 base, leaving 5 bases of the junction unmatched. Germline CDR1 and CDR2: SQVTM and ANQGSEA. The CDR3 sequence is 14 residues long. Here the CDR3 reads CSVEGQGGMETQYF. CDR3 nucleotide sequence: TGCAGCGTTGAAGGACAGGGGGGGATGGAGACCCAGTACTTC.

The chain links TRBV7-6 to TRBJ2-5; TRBD2 aligns across 10 bases. The CDR3 loop spans 16 amino acids. Germline-derived CDR1 and CDR2 are SGHVS and FNYEAQ. V was clipped by 5 bases and J by 1 base; unmatched bases: 7. This CDR3 is CASSPYSGGAQETQYF. The CDR3 DNA reads TGTGCCAGCAGCCCCTACAGCGGGGGGGCCCAAGAGACCCAGTACTTC.